Sequencing of this T cell receptor (beta chain) was carried out in a study of response to subunit inactivated influenza vaccine. General study results and limits: With each seasonal influenza vaccination, the authors suggested, few new T cells are recruited.

This CDR3 comprises 16 residues. The ends lost 1 base at V and 4 bases at J; junction bases unmatched: 4. Germline V gives CDR1 SGHAT, CDR2 FQNNGV. MiXCR, applied by TCRdb to the RT-PCR reads, yields one record per CDR3 protein. The repertoire consists of around 200,000 distinct CDR3 sequences, with 9.2% occurring once and the leading ten covering around 9.9%. Turning to this clonotype: What it binds is not known.

This material consisted of non-naive T cells sorted from PBMCs, taken on the day of vaccination. V and J are TRBV11-2 and TRBJ2-1; TRBD2 matches at 10 bases. This clonotype originated in a man between 50 and 59 years old who received an inactivated influenza vaccine. The CDR3 DNA follows: TGTGCCAGCAGCTTAGTCCTAGCGGGAGTTTACAATGAGCAGTTCTTC. Its protein is CASSLVLAGVYNEQFF.